The T cell receptor (beta chain) under discussion was sequenced for a study of T cells after yellow fever vaccination. Study details: It was SMART-Seq v4 Ultra Low Input that prepared the fractions with low cell numbers. Overall study results and limits: Overall, a small share of clonotypes was seen in both CD4 and CD8 compartments. Abundant clonotypes (contaminants from the bulk population) could be present in FACS-sorted repertoires. A large majority of primary-vaccination clones showed up again after the booster (approximately 96% CD4, 85% to 90% CD8).

This clonotype has a single count. Its antigen is currently unknown. Germline CDR1 SGHNT, CDR2 YYREEE (reference sequence). The CDR3 is 16 residues long. V shed 9 bases, J shed 2 bases, and the junction held 8 bases outside the gene matches. TCRdb called the 5' RACE reads again in MiXCR, with one record for every CDR3 protein. This sample has some 400,000 distinct CDR3 sequences; roughly 6.1% occur once, and the top ten carry approximately 16%. The sequence was obtained from a man aged 25-40 years who received the YFV17D yellow fever vaccine. The chain is built from TRBV5-4 and TRBJ2-3; 14 bases agree with TRBD2. The sample in question was PBMCs, obtained 5 days after the yellow fever booster vaccination. This CDR3 reads CATARLAGGNTDTQYF. CDR3 DNA: TGTGCCACCGCTCGACTAGCGGGAGGGAACACAGATACGCAGTATTTT.